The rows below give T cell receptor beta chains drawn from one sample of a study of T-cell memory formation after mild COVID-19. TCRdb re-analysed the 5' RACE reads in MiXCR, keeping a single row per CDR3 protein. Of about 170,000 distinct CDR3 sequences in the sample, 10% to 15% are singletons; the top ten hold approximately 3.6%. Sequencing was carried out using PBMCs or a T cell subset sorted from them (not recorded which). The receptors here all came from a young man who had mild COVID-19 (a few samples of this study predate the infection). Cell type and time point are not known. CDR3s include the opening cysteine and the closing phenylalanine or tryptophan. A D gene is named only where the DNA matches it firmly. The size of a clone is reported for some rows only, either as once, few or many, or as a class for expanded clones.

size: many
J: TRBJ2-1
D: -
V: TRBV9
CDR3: CASSENGGSSYNEQFF
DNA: TGTGCCAGCAGTGAGAACGGGGGCAGCTCCTACAATGAGCAGTTCTTC

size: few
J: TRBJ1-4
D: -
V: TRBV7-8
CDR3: CARVHPDHNEKLFF
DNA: TGTGCCAGGGTACATCCGGATCATAATGAAAAACTGTTTTTT

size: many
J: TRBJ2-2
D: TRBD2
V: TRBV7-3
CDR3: CASSRGLAGTGELFF
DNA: TGTGCCAGCAGCCGCGGACTAGCGGGGACGGGGGAGCTGTTTTTT

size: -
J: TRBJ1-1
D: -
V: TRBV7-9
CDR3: CASSFQDTEAFF
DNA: TGTGCCAGCAGCTTTCAGGATACTGAAGCTTTCTTT

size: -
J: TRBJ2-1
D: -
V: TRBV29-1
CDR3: CSQAVYNEQFF
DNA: TGCAGCCAGGCAGTTTACAATGAGCAGTTCTTC

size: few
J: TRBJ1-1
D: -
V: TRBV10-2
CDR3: CASRSTGRENTEAFF
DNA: TGCGCCAGCAGATCGACAGGCCGGGAGAACACTGAAGCTTTCTTT

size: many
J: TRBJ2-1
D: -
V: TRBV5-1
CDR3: CASSFASGLNEQFF
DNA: TGCGCCAGCAGCTTTGCGTCAGGGCTCAATGAGCAGTTCTTC

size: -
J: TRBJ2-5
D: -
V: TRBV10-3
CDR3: CAISESQGRETQYF
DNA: TGTGCCATCAGTGAGAGTCAGGGGCGGGAGACCCAGTACTTC

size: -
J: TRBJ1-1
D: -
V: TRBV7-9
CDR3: CASSLQTDEAFF
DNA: TGTGCCAGCAGCCTACAGACAGATGAAGCTTTCTTT

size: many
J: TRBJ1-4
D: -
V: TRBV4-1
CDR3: CASSQGAGVTGKLFF
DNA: TGCGCCAGCAGCCAAGGTGCAGGGGTTACGGGAAAACTGTTTTTT

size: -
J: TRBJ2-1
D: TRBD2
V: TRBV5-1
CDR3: CASSLGLAANEQFF
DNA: TGCGCCAGCAGCTTGGGACTAGCCGCCAATGAGCAGTTCTTC

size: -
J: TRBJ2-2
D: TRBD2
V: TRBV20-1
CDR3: CSARGGPGELFF
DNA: TGCAGTGCCCGCGGGGGTCCCGGGGAGCTGTTTTTT

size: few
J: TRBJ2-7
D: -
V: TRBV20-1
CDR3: CSASLTGFGEQYF
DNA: TGCAGTGCTAGCCTAACAGGGTTCGGCGAGCAGTACTTC

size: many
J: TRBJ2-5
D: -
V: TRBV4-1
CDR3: CASSQESWGRGPETQYF
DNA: TGCGCCAGCAGCCAAGAGTCTTGGGGTAGGGGCCCGGAGACCCAGTACTTC

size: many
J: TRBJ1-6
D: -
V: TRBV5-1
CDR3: CASSLAGSSYNSPLHF
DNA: TGCGCCAGCAGCTTGGCAGGGAGCTCCTATAATTCACCCCTCCACTTT

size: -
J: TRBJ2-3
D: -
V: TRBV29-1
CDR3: CSGRGNPLMDTQYF
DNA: TGCAGCGGAAGGGGAAACCCTCTGATGGATACGCAGTATTTT

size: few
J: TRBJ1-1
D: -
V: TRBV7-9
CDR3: CASSLAKGNTEAFF
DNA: TGTGCCAGCAGCTTAGCTAAGGGGAACACTGAAGCTTTCTTT

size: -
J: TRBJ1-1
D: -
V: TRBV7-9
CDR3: CASSFTVNTEAFF
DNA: TGTGCCAGCAGCTTTACAGTGAACACTGAAGCTTTCTTT

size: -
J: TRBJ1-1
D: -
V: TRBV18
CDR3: CASSPPSSHEAFF
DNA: TGTGCCAGCTCACCACCGTCCAGCCATGAAGCTTTCTTT

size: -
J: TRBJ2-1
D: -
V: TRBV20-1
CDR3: CSARDMSRAEKQFF
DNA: TGCAGTGCTAGAGATATGAGTAGGGCTGAAAAGCAGTTCTTC

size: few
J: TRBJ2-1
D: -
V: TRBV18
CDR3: CASSPLASSYNEQFF
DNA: TGTGCCAGCTCACCTTTGGCGAGCTCCTACAATGAGCAGTTCTTC

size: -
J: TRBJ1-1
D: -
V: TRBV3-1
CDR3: CASSWGRREAFF
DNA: TGTGCCAGCAGCTGGGGACGCCGGGAAGCTTTCTTT

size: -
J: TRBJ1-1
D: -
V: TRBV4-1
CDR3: CASSQDWGDGTEAFF
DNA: TGCGCCAGCAGCCAAGATTGGGGGGATGGCACTGAAGCTTTCTTT

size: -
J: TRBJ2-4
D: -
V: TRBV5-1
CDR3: CASSATGLKNIQYF
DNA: TGCGCCAGCAGCGCGACAGGTTTGAAAAACATTCAGTACTTC

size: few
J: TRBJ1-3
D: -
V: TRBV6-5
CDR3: CASSLGLGGNTIYF
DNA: TGTGCCAGCAGCCTCGGACTTGGAGGAAACACCATATATTTT

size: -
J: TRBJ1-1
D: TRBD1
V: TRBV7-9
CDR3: CASSPVIEGALAFF
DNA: TGTGCCAGCAGCCCCGTGATAGAGGGGGCTTTGGCTTTCTTT

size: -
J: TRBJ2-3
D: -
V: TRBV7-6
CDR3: CASSKGGISTDTQYF
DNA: TGTGCCAGCAGCAAGGGCGGGATTAGCACAGATACGCAGTATTTT

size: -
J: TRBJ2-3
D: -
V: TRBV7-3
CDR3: CASGFRGEDTQYF
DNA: TGTGCCAGCGGCTTCAGGGGGGAGGATACGCAGTATTTT

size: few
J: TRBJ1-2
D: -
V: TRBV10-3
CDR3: CAISESQGPNYGYTF
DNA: TGTGCCATCAGTGAGTCGCAGGGTCCCAACTATGGCTACACCTTC

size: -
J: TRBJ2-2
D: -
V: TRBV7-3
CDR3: CASSLRANLGASDGELFF
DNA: TGTGCCAGCAGCTTAAGAGCTAACCTGGGAGCTTCCGACGGGGAGCTGTTTTTT

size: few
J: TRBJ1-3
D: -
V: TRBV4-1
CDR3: CASSHPLQGPGNTIYF
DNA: TGCGCCAGCAGCCATCCCCTACAGGGACCTGGAAACACCATATATTTT

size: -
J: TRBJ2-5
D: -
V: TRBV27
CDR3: CASRPTGFQTAQYF
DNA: TGTGCCAGCAGGCCCACAGGGTTCCAAACGGCCCAGTACTTC

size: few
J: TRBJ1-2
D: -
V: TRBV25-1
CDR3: CASSERGTVNGYTF
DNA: TGTGCCAGCAGTGAAAGAGGTACGGTGAATGGCTACACCTTC

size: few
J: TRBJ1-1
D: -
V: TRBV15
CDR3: CATSRPTAKKAFF
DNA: TGTGCCACCAGCAGACCGACCGCCAAGAAGGCTTTCTTT

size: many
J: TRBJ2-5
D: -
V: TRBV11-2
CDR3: CASSFSGPETQYF
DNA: TGTGCCAGCAGCTTTTCGGGGCCTGAGACCCAGTACTTC

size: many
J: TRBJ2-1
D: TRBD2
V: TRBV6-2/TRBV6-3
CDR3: CATERGNYNEQFF
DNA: TGTGCCACCGAGCGGGGGAACTACAATGAGCAGTTCTTC

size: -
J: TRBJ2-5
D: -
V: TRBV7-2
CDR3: CASRQDRTRETQYF
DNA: TGTGCCAGCAGGCAGGATAGGACGCGGGAGACCCAGTACTTC

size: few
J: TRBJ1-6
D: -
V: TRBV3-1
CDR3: CASSQLKTPLHF
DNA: TGTGCCAGCAGCCAGCTAAAGACACCCCTCCACTTT

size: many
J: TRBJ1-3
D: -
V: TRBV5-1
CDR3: CASSSGRIPEGNTIYF
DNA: TGCGCCAGCAGCTCGGGACGGATCCCCGAAGGAAACACCATATATTTT

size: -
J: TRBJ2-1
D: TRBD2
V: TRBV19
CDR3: CASSILGGDNEQFF
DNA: TGTGCCAGTAGTATTTTGGGGGGGGACAATGAGCAGTTCTTC

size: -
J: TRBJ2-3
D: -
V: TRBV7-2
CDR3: CASSFIAGTDTQYF
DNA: TGTGCCAGCAGCTTCATAGCAGGGACAGATACGCAGTATTTT

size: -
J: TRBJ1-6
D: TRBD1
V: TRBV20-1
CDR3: CSARDRGPTPLHF
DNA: TGCAGTGCTAGGGACAGGGGCCCCACACCCCTCCACTTT

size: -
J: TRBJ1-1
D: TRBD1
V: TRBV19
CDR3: CASSTDREAEAFF
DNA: TGTGCCAGTAGTACCGACAGGGAAGCTGAAGCTTTCTTT

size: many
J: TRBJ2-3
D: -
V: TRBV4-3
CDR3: CASSQDPGTQYF
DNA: TGCGCCAGCAGCCAAGACCCGGGTACGCAGTATTTT

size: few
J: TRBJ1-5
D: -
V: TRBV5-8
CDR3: CASSFARGNQPQHF
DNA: TGTGCCAGCAGCTTTGCCAGGGGTAATCAGCCCCAGCATTTT

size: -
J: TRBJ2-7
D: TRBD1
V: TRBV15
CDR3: CATSRDLGTGEQYF
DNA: TGTGCCACCAGCAGAGATTTAGGGACAGGCGAGCAGTACTTC

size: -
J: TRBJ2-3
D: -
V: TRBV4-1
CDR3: CASSQGLNTDTQYF
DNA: TGCGCCAGCAGCCAAGGACTAAACACAGATACGCAGTATTTT

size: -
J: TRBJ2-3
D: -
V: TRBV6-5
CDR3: CASRLPGTDTQYF
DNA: TGTGCCAGCAGACTCCCGGGGACAGATACGCAGTATTTT

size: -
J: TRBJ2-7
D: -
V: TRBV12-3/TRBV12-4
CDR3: CASSRGDRTYEQYF
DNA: TGTGCCAGCAGTCGCGGCGACAGAACCTACGAGCAGTACTTC

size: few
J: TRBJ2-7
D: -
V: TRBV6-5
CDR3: CASRPPGRDEQYF
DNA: TGTGCCAGCAGACCTCCGGGCAGGGACGAGCAGTACTTC

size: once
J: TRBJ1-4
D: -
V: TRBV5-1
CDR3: CASSPQAGTDEKLFF
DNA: TGCGCCAGCAGCCCCCAGGCCGGGACGGATGAAAAACTGTTTTTT

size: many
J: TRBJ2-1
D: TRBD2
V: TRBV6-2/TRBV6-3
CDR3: CASSYSLAEDEQFF
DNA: TGTGCCAGCAGTTACTCACTAGCGGAGGATGAGCAGTTCTTC

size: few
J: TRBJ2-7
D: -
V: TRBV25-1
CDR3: CASSEGNNYEQYF
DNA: TGTGCCAGCAGTGAAGGAAACAACTACGAGCAGTACTTC

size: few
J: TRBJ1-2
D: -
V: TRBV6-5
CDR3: CASSSRTGRDGYTF
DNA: TGTGCCAGCAGCTCCCGGACGGGAAGGGATGGCTACACCTTC

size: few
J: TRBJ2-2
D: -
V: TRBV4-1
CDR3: CASSLTTGDAGELFF
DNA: TGCGCCAGCAGCCTCACAACGGGGGACGCCGGGGAGCTGTTTTTT

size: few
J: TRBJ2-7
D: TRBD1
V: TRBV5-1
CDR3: CASTGTVSYEQYF
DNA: TGCGCCAGCACCGGGACAGTGTCCTACGAGCAGTACTTC

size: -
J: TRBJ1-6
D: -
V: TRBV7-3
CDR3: CASSLYVNNSPLHF
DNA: TGTGCCAGCAGCTTATACGTCAATAATTCACCCCTCCACTTT

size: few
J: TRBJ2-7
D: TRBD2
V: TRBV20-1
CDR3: CSASPGGAMYEQYF
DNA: TGCAGTGCTAGCCCCGGGGGGGCCATGTACGAGCAGTACTTC